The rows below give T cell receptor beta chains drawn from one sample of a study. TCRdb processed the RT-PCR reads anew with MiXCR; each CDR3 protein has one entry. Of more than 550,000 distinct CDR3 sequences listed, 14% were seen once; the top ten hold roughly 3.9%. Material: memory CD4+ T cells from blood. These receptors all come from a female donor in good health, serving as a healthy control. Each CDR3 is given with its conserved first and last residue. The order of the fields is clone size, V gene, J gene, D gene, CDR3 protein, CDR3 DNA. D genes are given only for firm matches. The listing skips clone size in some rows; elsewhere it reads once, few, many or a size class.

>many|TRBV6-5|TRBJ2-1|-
CASSRANPEGYEQFF
TGTGCCAGCAGTCGGGCGAACCCAGAAGGTTATGAGCAGTTCTTC
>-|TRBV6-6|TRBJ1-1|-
CASNRVGTEAFF
TGTGCCAGCAACAGGGTTGGGACTGAAGCTTTCTTT
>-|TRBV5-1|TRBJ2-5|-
CASSPPSEGETQYF
TGCGCCAGCAGCCCTCCTTCGGAAGGGGAGACCCAGTACTTC
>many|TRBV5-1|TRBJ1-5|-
CASSLEGVGQPQHF
TGCGCCAGCAGCTTGGAGGGCGTTGGTCAGCCCCAGCATTTT
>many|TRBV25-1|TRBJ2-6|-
CASTGTGANVLTF
TGTGCCAGCACCGGTACCGGGGCCAACGTCCTGACTTTC
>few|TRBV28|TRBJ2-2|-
CASSFLPHREGRAGELFF
TGTGCCAGCAGTTTCCTACCCCACAGGGAGGGTCGGGCCGGGGAGCTGTTTTTT
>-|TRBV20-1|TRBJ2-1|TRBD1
CSASLQGVSSYNEQFF
TGCAGTGCTAGTCTACAGGGGGTCTCCTCCTACAATGAGCAGTTCTTC
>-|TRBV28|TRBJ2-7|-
CASSLGVGWREQYF
TGTGCCAGCAGCCTTGGGGTCGGGTGGAGGGAGCAGTACTTC
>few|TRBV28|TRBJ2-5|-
CASSPRDMQETQYF
TGTGCCAGCAGCCCCCGGGACATGCAAGAGACCCAGTACTTC
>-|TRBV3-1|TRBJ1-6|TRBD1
CASNNGQGSPPLHF
TGTGCCAGCAATAATGGACAGGGAAGTCCACCCCTCCACTTT
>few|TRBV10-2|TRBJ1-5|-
CASSAQGSAQPQHF
TGCGCCAGCAGTGCGCAGGGGAGCGCTCAGCCCCAGCATTTT
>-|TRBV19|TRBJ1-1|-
CASTKERVNTEAFF
TGTGCCAGTACTAAGGAGCGAGTGAACACTGAAGCTTTCTTT
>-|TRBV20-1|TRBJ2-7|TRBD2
CSARRLSSGSWPSEQYF
TGCAGTGCTAGGCGTCTGTCTAGCGGGAGTTGGCCTAGCGAGCAGTACTTC
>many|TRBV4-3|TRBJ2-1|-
CASSQGESVWTYNEQFF
TGCGCCAGCAGCCAAGGGGAATCAGTTTGGACCTACAATGAGCAGTTCTTC
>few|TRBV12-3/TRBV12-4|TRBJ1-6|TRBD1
CASREIQGASSPLHF
TGTGCCAGCAGGGAGATCCAGGGGGCGAGTTCACCCCTCCACTTT
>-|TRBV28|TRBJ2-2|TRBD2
CASSAGTSPTGELFF
TGTGCCAGCAGTGCCGGGACTAGCCCCACCGGGGAGCTGTTTTTT
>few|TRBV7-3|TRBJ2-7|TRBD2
CASSPRLAGTEQYF
TGTGCCAGCAGCCCCCGACTAGCGGGGACCGAGCAGTACTTC
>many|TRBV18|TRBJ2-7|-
CASSPRTGSPAYEQYF
TGTGCCAGCTCACCACGAACAGGGAGTCCTGCCTACGAGCAGTACTTC
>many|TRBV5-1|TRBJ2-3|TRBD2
CASSLGLAGTGTDTQYF
TGCGCCAGCAGCTTGGGACTAGCGGGGACAGGCACAGATACGCAGTATTTT
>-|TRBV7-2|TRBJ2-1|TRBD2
CASSILAGHYNEQFF
TGTGCCAGCAGCATACTAGCGGGGCACTACAATGAGCAGTTCTTC
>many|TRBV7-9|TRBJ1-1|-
CASLQNTEAFF
TGTGCCAGCCTACAGAACACTGAAGCTTTCTTT
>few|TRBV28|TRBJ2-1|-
CATLLPGSYNEQFF
TGTGCCACCCTCCTTCCAGGCTCCTACAATGAGCAGTTCTTC
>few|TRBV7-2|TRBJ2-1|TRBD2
CASSSTSGSHNEQFF
TGTGCCAGCAGCTCGACTAGCGGGTCCCACAATGAGCAGTTCTTC
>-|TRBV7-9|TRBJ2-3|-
CASSRDIKTDTQYF
TGTGCCAGCAGCCGGGATATAAAAACAGATACGCAGTATTTT
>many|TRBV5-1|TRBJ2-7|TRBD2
CASSSGTSYYEQYF
TGCGCCAGCAGCTCCGGGACTAGCTACTACGAGCAGTACTTC
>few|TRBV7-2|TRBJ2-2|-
CASSLIPPGPGELFF
TGTGCCAGCAGCTTAATCCCCCCAGGCCCCGGGGAGCTGTTTTTT
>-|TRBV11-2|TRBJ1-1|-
CASSLVPTEAFF
TGTGCCAGCAGCTTAGTCCCCACTGAAGCTTTCTTT
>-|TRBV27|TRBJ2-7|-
CASSQTSTTQREQYF
TGTGCCAGCAGTCAAACTAGCACAACACAAAGGGAGCAGTACTTC
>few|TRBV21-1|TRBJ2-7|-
CASSKGAWVSDEQYF
TGTGCCAGCAGCAAAGGGGCGTGGGTTTCGGACGAGCAGTACTTC
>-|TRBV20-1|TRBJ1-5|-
CSASRGGAGDQPQHF
TGCAGTGCCTCAAGGGGAGGGGCGGGGGATCAGCCCCAGCATTTT
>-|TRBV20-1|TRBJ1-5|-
CSATGPQQPQHF
TGCAGTGCTACCGGGCCTCAACAGCCCCAGCATTTT
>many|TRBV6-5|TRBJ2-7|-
CASSYSINSANEQYF
TGTGCCAGCAGTTACTCGATAAATAGCGCCAACGAGCAGTACTTC
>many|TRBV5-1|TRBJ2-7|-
CASSPSTTSDEQYF
TGCGCCAGCAGCCCATCCACTACCTCCGACGAGCAGTACTTC
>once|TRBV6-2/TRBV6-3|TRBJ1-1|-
CASSPPGWANTEAFF
TGTGCCAGCAGCCCCCCGGGGTGGGCAAACACTGAAGCTTTCTTT
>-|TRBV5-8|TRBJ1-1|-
CASSPQASEAFF
TGTGCCAGCAGTCCCCAGGCATCTGAAGCTTTCTTT
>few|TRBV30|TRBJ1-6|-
CAFQSTRGSPLHF
TGTGCCTTCCAATCGACAAGAGGATCACCCCTCCACTTT
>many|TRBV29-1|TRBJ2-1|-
CSVSSYNEQFF
TGCAGCGTGTCCAGCTACAATGAGCAGTTCTTC
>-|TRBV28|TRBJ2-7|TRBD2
CATRKFTSGTYEQYF
TGTGCCACCCGGAAGTTTACTAGCGGGACCTACGAGCAGTACTTC
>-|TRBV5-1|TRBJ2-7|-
CASSFGLALYEQYF
TGCGCCAGCAGCTTTGGGCTTGCGCTTTACGAGCAGTACTTC
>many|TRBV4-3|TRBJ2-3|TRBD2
CASSQEAGGPDTQYF
TGCGCCAGCAGCCAAGAAGCGGGAGGGCCAGATACGCAGTATTTT
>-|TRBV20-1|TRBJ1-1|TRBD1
CSGTRQGANTEAFF
TGCAGTGGGACCCGACAGGGGGCGAACACTGAAGCTTTCTTT
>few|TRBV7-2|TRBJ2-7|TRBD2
CASSLSGRAAYEQYF
TGTGCCAGCAGCTTAAGCGGGAGGGCCGCCTACGAGCAGTACTTC
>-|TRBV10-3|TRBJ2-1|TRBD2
CAISDPFSGGSYNEQFF
TGTGCCATCAGTGACCCTTTTTCCGGGGGGTCGTACAATGAGCAGTTCTTC
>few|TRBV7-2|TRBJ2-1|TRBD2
CASSLVGLAGGEQFF
TGTGCCAGCAGCTTAGTGGGACTAGCGGGCGGGGAGCAGTTCTTC
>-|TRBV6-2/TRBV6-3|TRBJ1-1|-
CASSYPVPNAEAFF
TGTGCCAGCAGTTACCCGGTCCCGAACGCTGAAGCTTTCTTT
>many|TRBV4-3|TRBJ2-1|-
CASSQEGKGGYNEQFF
TGCGCCAGCAGCCAAGAAGGGAAGGGTGGCTACAATGAGCAGTTCTTC
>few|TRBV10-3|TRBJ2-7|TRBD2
CAISFGTSGSSYEQYF
TGTGCCATCAGTTTTGGGACTAGCGGGTCCTCCTACGAGCAGTACTTC
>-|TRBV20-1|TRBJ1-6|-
CSDRDRRLSYNSPLHF
TGCAGTGATCGGGACCGCCGACTTTCCTATAATTCACCCCTCCACTTT
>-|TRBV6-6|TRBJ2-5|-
CASSYPLAGGRASGETQYF
TGTGCCAGCAGTTACCCCCTCGCGGGCGGGCGGGCTAGTGGCGAGACCCAGTACTTC
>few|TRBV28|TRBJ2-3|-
CASSLWDGRDTQYF
TGTGCCAGCAGTTTGTGGGACGGCCGAGATACGCAGTATTTT